This TCR beta chain was retrieved from a study of blood T cells in healthy people across ages (dated by TCRdb to between 2015 and 2016). Regarding the research as a whole: In model experiments, roughly one uniquely barcoded TCR beta cDNA molecule per two T cells was captured by template switching. Age-related changes in TCR beta repertoire diversity were measured in the study by deep sequencing normalized with unique cDNA molecular identifiers. The donors were split into four age groups: young (average 16 years), middle-aged (39), aged (62) and long-lived (under 90). Two additional independent replicas of 1 million unique cDNA reads from the same blood draw were analyzed for two donors (one aged 18 to 30 and one aged 80 or older). To avoid experimental bias, donors of different ages were spread randomly across the sequencing lanes.

The method behind the library was 5' RACE. Instrument on record: Illumina HiSeq 2500. The second PCR ran for about 7 to 11 cycles and used a J-beta primer mix along with a sample-barcoded 5' primer. Each TCR beta cDNA molecule received a unique molecular identifier from a template-switch 5' adaptor carrying 12 random nucleotides. Each sample yielded at least 2.5 million CDR3-containing paired-end reads. First-strand cDNA synthesis was performed from all RNA using the Mint cDNA synthesis kit, with priming by a TRBC-specific oligonucleotide. All cDNA was treated with uracil-DNA glycosylase and then went through a first 18-cycle PCR with the universal primers M1SS and BC2_uni_R. The original pipeline was this. Each sample was normalized by randomly selecting 1 million high-quality reads, each carrying a distinct molecular identifier. Instead of being binned into consensus sequences, reads that shared molecular identifiers were thrown out. MiTCR, set to a Q25 quality threshold and the strictest error-elimination algorithm, was used for CDR3 identification, clonotype clustering and error correction. Lower-bound total TCR beta diversity was estimated with a nonparametric unseen species model using Euler transformation. TCRdb applied fastp at Q25 and MiXCR to the public reads, then kept only in-frame beta chains. Each entry merges the rows of one CDR3 protein and shows their most common DNA and genes. Clone size and V and J calls follow TCRdb, not the original study. Here the sample has 1.2 million to 1.5 million distinct CDR3 sequences; approximately 59% occur a single time. The top ten hold roughly 6.3% of the sample.

The paper as a whole reports these results and caveats: Estimates of total diversity based on one million sequenced T cells were considered lower bounds and underestimates. Because donor CMV infection status was unknown, age-related changes in expanded clonotypes were potentially confounded. Bulk unsorted PBMC profiling prevented conclusive comparison of naive and antigen-experienced compartments. Compared with the aged group, more naive CD4+ T cells, fewer expanded clones and increased TCR diversity were shown by the long-lived group, suggesting age selection. A strong correlation was found between observed TCR beta diversity and the percentage of naive T cells measured by flow cytometry. As age increased, observed TCR beta diversity per million T cells dropped in a roughly linear way, and a significant reduction was already evident by age about 40.

The donors were about 40 Caucasian individuals from Russia, aged 6 to 90 years, who were systemically healthy. Each donor gave around 9 milliliters of peripheral blood, collected into EDTA-treated Vacutainer tubes. Ficoll-Paque density-gradient centrifugation was used to isolate PBMCs, with at least 7 million per sample. Total RNA, at least 6 micrograms per sample, was extracted from PBMCs with Trizol reagent. The percentages of naive CD45RAhigh/CD27high T cells were determined by flow cytometry on a PBMC aliquot from every donor. Sequences MDHEN (CDR1) and SYDVKM (CDR2) are obtained from the germline V gene. The CDR3 sequence holds 14 residues, the cysteine and phenylalanine included. The entry retains the CDR3 DNA only, 42 bases that are in frame from base 1. At the junction V is shortened by 3 bases and J by 4 bases, with 13 bases in between. A note on this clonotype: This clone's antigen is unknown. The record has no base qualities; no much larger clone is one base away.

The chain employs TRBV28 and TRBJ2-7; possibly the D gene is TRBD2, per 5 matching bases. Sequencing input: blood. The sequence was obtained from a man between 18 and 29 years old in good health. The nucleotides are TGTGCCAGCAGTTTGAGGGTAAGAGGATACGAGCAGTACTTC. Its protein product is CASSLRVRGYEQYF.